This T cell receptor beta chain was captured by sequencing in a study of cytomegalovirus exposure and HLA in healthy donors. General study points: At a 0.05 false discovery rate, a later analysis found about 17,000 TCR beta sequences to be associated with HLA alleles. Across all donors, roughly uniform sequencing depth was an assumption of the presence/absence analyses.

Notes on this clone: Its target is not known.

PCR used 60 Vbeta primers and 13 Jbeta primers. Assay used: immunoSEQ multiplex PCR; TCRdb lists only in-frame clones, some missing. This sample yields 130,000 to 150,000 clones, of which more than 75% are seen a single time; 3.5% to 5% belongs to the top ten. This receptor was obtained from a man between 18 and 35 years old in good health and CMV-seronegative. Sequenced sample: PBMCs.

Here the CDR3 DNA reads TGTGCCAGCAGCTACCACAGGGGGGTGACCTACAATGAGCAGTTCTTC. This translates into CASSYHRGVTYNEQFF. The chain combines TRBV5-4 with TRBJ2-1; 8 nucleotides agree with TRBD1. J was trimmed by 2 bases and V by 3 bases; bases with no gene match: 7. Germline lookup yields CDR1 SGHNT and CDR2 YYREEE (reference sequence). This CDR3 comprises 16 residues.